This T cell receptor (beta chain) is drawn from a study of cytomegalovirus exposure and HLA in healthy donors. Findings of the study overall: The classifier reportedly diagnosed cytomegalovirus status with high specificity and sensitivity.

Profiled with immunoSEQ multiplex PCR; TCRdb holds only in-frame clones, not every one. The repertoire consists of 300,000 or so clones, with 70% to 90% occurring once and the leading ten covering over 0.9%. To note about this clone: Its antigen is not known.

The material sequenced was PBMCs. The receptor comes from a man aged 25-45 years in good health and CMV-seronegative.

The CDR3 is CASSLVSGQLDEQYF. The CDR3 nucleotides read TGCGCCAGCAGCTTGGTCTCGGGACAGCTCGACGAGCAGTACTTC. The chain joins TRBV5-1 to TRBJ2-7, with 7 bases that match TRBD1. The germline gives CDR1 SGHRS, CDR2 YFSETQ. Trimming cost V 0 bases and J 5 bases; bases outside gene matches: 8. CDR3 length: 15 residues.